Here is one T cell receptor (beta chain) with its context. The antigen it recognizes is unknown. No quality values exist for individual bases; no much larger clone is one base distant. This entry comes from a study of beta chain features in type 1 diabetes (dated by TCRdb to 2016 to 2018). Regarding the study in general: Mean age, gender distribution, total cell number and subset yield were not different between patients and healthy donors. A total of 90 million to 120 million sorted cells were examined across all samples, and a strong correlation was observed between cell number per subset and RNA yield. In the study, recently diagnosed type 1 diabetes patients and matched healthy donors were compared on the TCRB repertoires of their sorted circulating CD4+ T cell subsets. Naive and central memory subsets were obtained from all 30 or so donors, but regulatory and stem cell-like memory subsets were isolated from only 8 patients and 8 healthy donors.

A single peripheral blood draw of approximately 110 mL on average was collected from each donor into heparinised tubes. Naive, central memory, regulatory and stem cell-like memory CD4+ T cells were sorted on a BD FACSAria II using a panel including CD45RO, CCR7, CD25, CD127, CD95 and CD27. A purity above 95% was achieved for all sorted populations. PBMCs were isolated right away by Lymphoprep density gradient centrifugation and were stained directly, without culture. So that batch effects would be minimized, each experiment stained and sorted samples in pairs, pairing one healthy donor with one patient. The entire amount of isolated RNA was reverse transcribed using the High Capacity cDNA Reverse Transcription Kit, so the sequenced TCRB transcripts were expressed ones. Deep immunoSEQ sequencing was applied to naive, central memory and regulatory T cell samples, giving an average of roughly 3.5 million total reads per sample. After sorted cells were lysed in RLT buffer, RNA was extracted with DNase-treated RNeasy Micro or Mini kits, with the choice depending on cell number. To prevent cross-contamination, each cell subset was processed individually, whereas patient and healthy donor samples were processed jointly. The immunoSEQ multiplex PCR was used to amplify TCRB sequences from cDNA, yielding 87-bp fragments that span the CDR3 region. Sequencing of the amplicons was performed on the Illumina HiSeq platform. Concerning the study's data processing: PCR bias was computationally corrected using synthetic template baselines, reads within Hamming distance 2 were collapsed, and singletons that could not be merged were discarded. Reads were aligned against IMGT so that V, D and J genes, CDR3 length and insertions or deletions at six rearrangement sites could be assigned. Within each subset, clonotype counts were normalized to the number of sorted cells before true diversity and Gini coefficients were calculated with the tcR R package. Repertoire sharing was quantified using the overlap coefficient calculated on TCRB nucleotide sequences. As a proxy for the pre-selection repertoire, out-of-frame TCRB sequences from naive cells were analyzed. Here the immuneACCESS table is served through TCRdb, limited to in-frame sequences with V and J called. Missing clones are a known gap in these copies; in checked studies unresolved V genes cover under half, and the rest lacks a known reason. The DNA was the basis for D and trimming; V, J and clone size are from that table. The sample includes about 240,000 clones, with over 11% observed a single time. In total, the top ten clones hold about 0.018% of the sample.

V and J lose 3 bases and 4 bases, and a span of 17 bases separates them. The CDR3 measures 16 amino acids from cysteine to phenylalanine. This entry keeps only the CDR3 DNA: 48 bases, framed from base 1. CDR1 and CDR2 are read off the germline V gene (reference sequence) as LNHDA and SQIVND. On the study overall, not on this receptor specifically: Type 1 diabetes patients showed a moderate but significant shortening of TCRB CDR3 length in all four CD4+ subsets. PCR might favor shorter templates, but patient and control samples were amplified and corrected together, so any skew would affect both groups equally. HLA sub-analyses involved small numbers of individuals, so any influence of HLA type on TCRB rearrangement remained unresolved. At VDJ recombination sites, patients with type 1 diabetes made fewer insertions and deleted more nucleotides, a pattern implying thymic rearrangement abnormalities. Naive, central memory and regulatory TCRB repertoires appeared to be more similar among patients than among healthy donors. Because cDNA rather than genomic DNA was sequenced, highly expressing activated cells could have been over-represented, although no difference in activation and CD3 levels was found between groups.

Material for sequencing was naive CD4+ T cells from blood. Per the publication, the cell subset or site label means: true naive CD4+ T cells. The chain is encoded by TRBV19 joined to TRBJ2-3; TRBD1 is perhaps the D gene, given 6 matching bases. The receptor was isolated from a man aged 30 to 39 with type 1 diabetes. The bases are TGTGCCAGTAGTATGGCGGACAGCGAGGGCGCAGATACGCAGTATTTT. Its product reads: CASSMADSEGADTQYF.